These 8 T cell receptor beta chains came from one sample sequenced in a study of control samples from healthy donors and cancer patients. Assay: immunoSEQ multiplex PCR; the TCRdb copy retains only in-frame clones and omits some. The data show 200,000 to 250,000 clones, around 94% seen once. The material sequenced was blood. These receptor sequences come from a man aged 50-60 years in good health.

CDR3: CASSQGPPGGTNEKLFF. For the CDR3, the DNA is TGCGCCAGCAGCCAAGGTCCCCCGGGAGGCACTAATGAAAAACTGTTTTTT. This chain joins TRBV4-3 and TRBJ1-4; D ambiguous. The V end was cut by 1 base, the J end by 2 bases, with 14 bases between. Germline-derived CDR1 and CDR2 are LGHNA and YSLEER. CDR3 length equals 17 residues.

This chain joins TRBV7-9 and TRBJ2-1, with 7 bases lining up with TRBD1. J gave up 2 bases and V 3 bases, and 10 bases lay outside the gene matches. Germline V CDR1 and CDR2: SEHNR, FQNEAQ (reference sequence). The CDR3 is made up of 17 amino acids. The CDR3 loop is CASSFPTVGQTYNEQFF. In DNA form, the CDR3 reads TGTGCCAGCAGCTTTCCGACAGTGGGACAGACCTACAATGAGCAGTTCTTC.

J is TRBJ1-2 and V is TRBV29-1; a possible D gene is TRBD1 (6 bases). V was cut by 1 base and J by 3 bases, with 12 bases left in between. The CDR3 sequence is 14 residues long. Germline CDR1 reads SQVTM; CDR2 reads ANQGSEA. CDR3 sequence reads: CSVEVPGAYYGYTF. CDR3 nucleotides: TGCAGCGTTGAAGTCCCGGGGGCATACTATGGCTACACCTTC.

V usage is TRBV19 and J usage is TRBJ1-4; D unclear. CDR1 is LNHDA and CDR2 is SQIVND in the germline V gene (reference sequence). CDR3 length: 13 amino acids. V lost 1 base, J lost 5 bases, and 5 bases lay in between. CDR3: CASSIGRNEKLFF. CDR3 nucleotide sequence: TGTGCCAGTAGTATAGGCAGAAATGAAAAACTGTTTTTT. Full variable domain (remainder filled in from reference TRBV19 and TRBJ1-4): DGGITQSPKYLFRKEGQNVTLSCEQNLNHDAMYWYRQDPGQGLRLIYYSQIVNDFQKGDIAEGYSVSREKKESFPLTVTSAQKNPTAFYLCASSIGRNEKLFFGSGTQLSVL.

The chain links TRBV28 to TRBJ2-3; 12 nucleotides agree with TRBD2. J lost 2 bases, V lost 5 bases, and 14 bases had no gene match. There are 19 residues in the CDR3. From germline, CDR1 is MDHEN and CDR2 SYDVKM. This CDR3 is CASSPPALGLAGITDTQYF. The CDR3, as DNA: TGTGCCAGCAGTCCTCCCGCCCTCGGACTAGCGGGGATCACAGATACGCAGTATTTT. Supplemented by reference TRBV28 and TRBJ2-3, the full variable domain reads DVKVTQSSRYLVKRTGEKVFLECVQDMDHENMFWYRQDPGLGLRLIYFSYDVKMKEKGDIPEGYSVSREKKERFSLILESASTNQTSMYLCASSPPALGLAGITDTQYFGPGTRLTVL.

V usage is TRBV7-9 and J usage is TRBJ1-2; D unclear. V was shortened by 6 bases and J by 7 bases, with 6 bases between the two germline ends. CDR1 is SEHNR, CDR2 FQNEAQ, per germline (reference sequence). This CDR3 contains 10 residues. The CDR3 is CASSFPGYTF. The CDR3 DNA reads as TGTGCCAGCAGTTTTCCTGGCTACACCTTC.

The rearrangement joins TRBV19 to TRBJ2-1; maybe TRBD1 (7 bases). Germline assignment: CDR1 LNHDA and CDR2 SQIVND (reference sequence). The length of the CDR3 is 15 residues. Trimming pared 0 bases from V and 7 bases from J, leaving 13 bases between. The CDR3 protein is CASSIDATGRNEQFF. For the CDR3, the DNA is TGTGCCAGTAGTATAGACGCGACAGGGAGGAATGAGCAGTTCTTC.

The V call is TRBV18, the J call TRBJ2-7; D remains unclear. The germline CDR1 and CDR2 sequences are KGHSH and LQKENI. CDR3 length equals 13 residues. Trimming cost V 6 bases and J 3 bases, with 12 bases left between them. Here the CDR3 DNA reads TGTGCCAGCTCTGGGCCTAGTCTCTACGAGCAGTACGTC. Its protein is CASSGPSLYEQYV.